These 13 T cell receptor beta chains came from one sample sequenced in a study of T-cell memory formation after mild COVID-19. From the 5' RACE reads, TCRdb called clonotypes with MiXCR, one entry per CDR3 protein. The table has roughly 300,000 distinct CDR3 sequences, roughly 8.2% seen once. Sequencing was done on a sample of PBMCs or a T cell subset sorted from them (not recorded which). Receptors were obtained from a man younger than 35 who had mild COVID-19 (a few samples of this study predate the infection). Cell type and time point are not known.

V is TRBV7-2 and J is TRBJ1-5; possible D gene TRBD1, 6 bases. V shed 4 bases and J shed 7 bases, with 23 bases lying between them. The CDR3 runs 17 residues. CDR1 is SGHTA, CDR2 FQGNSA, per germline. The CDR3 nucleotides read TGTGCCAGCAGCTCCGGCCCAATAGTAGGGGGTACGCAGCCCCAGCATTTT. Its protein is CASSSGPIVGGTQPQHF.

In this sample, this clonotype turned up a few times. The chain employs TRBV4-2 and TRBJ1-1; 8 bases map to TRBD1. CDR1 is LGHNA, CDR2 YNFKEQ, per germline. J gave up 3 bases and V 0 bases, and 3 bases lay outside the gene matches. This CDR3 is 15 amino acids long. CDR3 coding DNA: TGTGCCAGCAGCCAAGACACGACAGGGGACACTGAAGCTTTCTTT. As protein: CASSQDTTGDTEAFF.

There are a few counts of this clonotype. CDR3 bases: TGTGCCAGCAGCTTAGAACCTAATGTTCAGCCCCAGCATTTT. Translation: CASSLEPNVQPQHF. The V call is TRBV7-2, the J call TRBJ1-5; no clear D gene. The CDR3 has 14 residues. CDR1 SGHTA and CDR2 FQGNSA come from the germline V gene. V lost 1 base and J lost 6, with 10 bases in between.

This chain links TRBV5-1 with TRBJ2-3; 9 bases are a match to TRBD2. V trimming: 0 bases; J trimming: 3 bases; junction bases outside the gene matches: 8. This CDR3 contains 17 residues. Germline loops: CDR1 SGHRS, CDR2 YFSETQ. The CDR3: CASSLGPRSGGTDTQYF. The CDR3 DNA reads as TGCGCCAGCAGCTTGGGGCCTCGTAGCGGGGGAACAGATACGCAGTATTTT.

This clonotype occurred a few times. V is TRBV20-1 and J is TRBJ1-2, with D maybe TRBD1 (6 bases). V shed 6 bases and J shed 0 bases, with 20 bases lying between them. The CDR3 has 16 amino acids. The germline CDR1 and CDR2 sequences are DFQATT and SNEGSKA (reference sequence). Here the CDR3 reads CSARPDSLLANYGYTF. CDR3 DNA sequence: TGCAGTGCCCGGCCGGACAGTCTTCTAGCTAACTATGGCTACACCTTC.

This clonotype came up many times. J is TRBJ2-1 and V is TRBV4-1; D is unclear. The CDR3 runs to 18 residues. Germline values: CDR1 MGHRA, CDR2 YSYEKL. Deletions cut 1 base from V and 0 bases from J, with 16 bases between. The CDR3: CASSQAHVDGNSYNEQFF. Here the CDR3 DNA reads TGCGCCAGCAGCCAAGCTCATGTAGATGGGAACTCCTACAATGAGCAGTTCTTC.

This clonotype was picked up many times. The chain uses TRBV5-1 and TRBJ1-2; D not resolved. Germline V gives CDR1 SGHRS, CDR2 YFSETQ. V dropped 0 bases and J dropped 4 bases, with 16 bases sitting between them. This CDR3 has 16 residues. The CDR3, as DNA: TGCGCCAGCAGCTTGGCGATTGGTCGCAGTCTCTATGGCTACACCTTC. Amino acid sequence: CASSLAIGRSLYGYTF.

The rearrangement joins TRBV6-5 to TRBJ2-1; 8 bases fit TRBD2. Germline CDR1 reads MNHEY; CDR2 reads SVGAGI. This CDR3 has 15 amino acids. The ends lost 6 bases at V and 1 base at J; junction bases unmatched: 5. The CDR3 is CASRWTSKSYNEQFF. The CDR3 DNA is TGTGCCAGCAGATGGACTAGCAAGTCCTACAATGAGCAGTTCTTC.

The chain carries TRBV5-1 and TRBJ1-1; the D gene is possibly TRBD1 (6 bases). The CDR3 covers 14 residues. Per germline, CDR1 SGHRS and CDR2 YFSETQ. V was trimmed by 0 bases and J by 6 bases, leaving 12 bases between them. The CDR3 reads CASSLGAGAAEAFF. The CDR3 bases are TGCGCCAGCAGCTTGGGCGCGGGGGCAGCTGAAGCTTTCTTT.

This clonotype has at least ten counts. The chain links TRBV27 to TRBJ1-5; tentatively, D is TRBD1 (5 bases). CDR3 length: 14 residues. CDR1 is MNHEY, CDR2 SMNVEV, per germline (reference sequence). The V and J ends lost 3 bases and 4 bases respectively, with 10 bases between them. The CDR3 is CASSFRRGNQPQHF. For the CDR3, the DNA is TGTGCCAGCAGTTTTCGGAGGGGTAATCAGCCCCAGCATTTT.

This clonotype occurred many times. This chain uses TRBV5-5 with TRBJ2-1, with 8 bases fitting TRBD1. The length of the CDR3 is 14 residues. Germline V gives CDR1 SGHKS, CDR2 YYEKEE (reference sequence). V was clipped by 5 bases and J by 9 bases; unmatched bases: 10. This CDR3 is CASSHGQGLGEQFF. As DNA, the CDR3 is TGTGCCAGCAGTCATGGACAGGGCTTAGGTGAGCAGTTCTTC. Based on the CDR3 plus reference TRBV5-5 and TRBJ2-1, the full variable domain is DAGVTQSPTHLIKTRGQQVTLRCSPISGHKSVSWYQQVLGQGPQFIFQYYEKEERGRGNFPDRFSARQFPNYSSELNVNALLLGDSALYLCASSHGQGLGEQFFGPGTRLTVL.

This CDR3 is CASSFVGRGGQETQYF. CDR3 DNA sequence: TGTGCCAGCAGCTTTGTGGGGAGGGGGGGACAAGAGACCCAGTACTTC. The chain is built from TRBV12-3 or TRBV12-4 and TRBJ2-5; D might be TRBD2 (7 bases). This CDR3 comprises 16 residues. The V end was cut by 6 bases, the J end by 2 bases, with 19 bases between.

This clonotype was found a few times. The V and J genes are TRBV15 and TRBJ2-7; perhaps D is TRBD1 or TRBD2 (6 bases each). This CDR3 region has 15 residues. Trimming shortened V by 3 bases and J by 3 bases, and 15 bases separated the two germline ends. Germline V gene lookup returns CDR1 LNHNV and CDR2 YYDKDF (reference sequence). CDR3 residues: CATSSVVEGGYEQYV. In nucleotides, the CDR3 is TGTGCCACCAGCAGCGTAGTCGAGGGGGGCTACGAGCAGTACGTC.